A few counts support the clone carrying this T cell receptor (beta chain). Antigen specificity is unknown. RNA was extracted from whole blood without cell sorting, alongside germline DNA. These data belong to a study of tumor-infiltrating lymphocytes in primary liver carcinoma. Overall study: Surgical resection was the treatment these patients received for primary liver carcinoma.

Starting from approximately 470 ng of total RNA, TCR beta cDNA was produced with a primer in the constant region. Slightly modified ARM-PCR served as the procedure for the TCR beta libraries. These libraries came from three rounds of nested multiplex PCR. With TRBV1-TRBV30 forward primers and a C-beta reverse primer, the first two PCR rounds were run for approximately 10 cycles each. TCRdb re-derived calls from the multiplex PCR reads in MiXCR, one entry per CDR3 protein. The repertoire consists of approximately 210,000 distinct CDR3 sequences, with less than 75% occurring once and the leading ten covering roughly 6.4%. Germline CDR1 reads MDHEN; CDR2 reads SYDVKM. V was shortened by 6 bases and J by 8 bases, with 12 bases between the two germline ends. This CDR3 region has 12 residues. The study, taken as a whole, reports: Tumor-adjacent and tumor-blood pairs showed less overlap than tumor region pairs.

The sequenced sample was peripheral blood. The sequence came from a woman aged 55-69 years with primary liver carcinoma and hepatitis B virus infection. The chain has TRBV28 and TRBJ2-3; D ambiguous. CDR3 in amino acids: CASRTNSATQYF. In DNA form, the CDR3 reads TGTGCCAGCAGGACCAATTCGGCTACGCAGTATTTT.